Listed below are T cell receptor beta chains from one sample, sequenced in a study of cytomegalovirus exposure and HLA in healthy donors. Produced via immunoSEQ multiplex PCR; TCRdb's table is partial and in-frame only. The top ten hold roughly 1.3% of the sample, which has 160,000 or so clones, just under 80% seen once. The sequenced sample was PBMCs. The receptors shown here come from a woman between 45 and 65 years old in good health and CMV-seronegative. CDR3s include the opening cysteine and the closing phenylalanine or tryptophan. D genes are given only for firm matches. Clone size appears in some rows only: once, few, many, or a class for an expanded clone.

len: 14; j_gene: TRBJ1-1; d_gene: NA; abundance: NA; v_gene: TRBV7-6; CDR3aa: CASSAGPVNTEAFF; CDR3nt: TGTGCCAGCAGCGCGGGACCAGTGAACACTGAAGCTTTCTTT
len: 13; j_gene: TRBJ2-7; d_gene: NA; abundance: NA; v_gene: TRBV11-2; CDR3aa: CASSPGTPYEQYF; CDR3nt: TGTGCCAGCAGCCCCGGGACTCCTTACGAGCAGTACTTC
len: 14; j_gene: TRBJ2-3; d_gene: NA; abundance: NA; v_gene: TRBV27; CDR3aa: CASSLSGRPDTQYF; CDR3nt: TGTGCCAGCAGTCTCTCAGGCCGGCCAGATACGCAGTATTTT
len: 18; j_gene: TRBJ2-3; d_gene: TRBD2; abundance: NA; v_gene: TRBV28; CDR3aa: CASRPEREMDKGTDTQYF; CDR3nt: TGTGCCAGCAGACCTGAGCGGGAGATGGATAAAGGCACAGATACGCAGTATTTT
len: 16; j_gene: TRBJ2-7; d_gene: TRBD2; abundance: NA; v_gene: TRBV2; CDR3aa: CASSLRLAGDPYEQYF; CDR3nt: TGTGCCAGCAGTTTACGACTAGCGGGAGATCCCTACGAGCAGTACTTC
len: 16; j_gene: TRBJ2-7; d_gene: TRBD1; abundance: NA; v_gene: TRBV10-1; CDR3aa: CASTGSWGQGLNEQYF; CDR3nt: TGCGCCAGCACCGGATCGTGGGGACAGGGGCTCAACGAGCAGTACTTC
len: 15; j_gene: TRBJ1-1; d_gene: NA; abundance: NA; v_gene: TRBV14; CDR3aa: CASSQVGGWLVEAFF; CDR3nt: TGTGCCAGCAGCCAAGTGGGAGGGTGGCTTGTTGAAGCTTTCTTT
len: 14; j_gene: TRBJ1-4; d_gene: TRBD1; abundance: once; v_gene: TRBV28; CDR3aa: CASSRDRPNEKLFF; CDR3nt: TGTGCCAGCAGTAGGGACAGGCCTAATGAAAAACTGTTTTTT
len: 15; j_gene: TRBJ1-5; d_gene: NA; abundance: NA; v_gene: TRBV7-6; CDR3aa: CASSLDEGGNQPQHF; CDR3nt: TGTGCCAGCAGCCTCGATGAGGGAGGCAATCAGCCCCAGCATTTT
len: 17; j_gene: TRBJ2-5; d_gene: TRBD2; abundance: NA; v_gene: TRBV2; CDR3aa: CAKESQPGVAGAPFWYF; CDR3nt: TGTGCCAAAGAGTCACAGCCCGGGGTAGCGGGGGCCCCTTTCTGGTACTTC
len: 16; j_gene: TRBJ1-2; d_gene: TRBD1; abundance: NA; v_gene: TRBV9; CDR3aa: CASSEPDRGPNYGYTF; CDR3nt: TGTGCCAGCAGCGAACCGGACAGGGGGCCAAACTATGGCTACACCTTC
len: 15; j_gene: TRBJ2-1; d_gene: TRBD2; abundance: NA; v_gene: TRBV9; CDR3aa: CASSATSGGAGEQFF; CDR3nt: TGTGCCAGCAGCGCCACTAGCGGGGGGGCCGGTGAGCAGTTCTTC
len: 20; j_gene: TRBJ2-1; d_gene: TRBD2; abundance: NA; v_gene: TRBV7-6; CDR3aa: CASSLEDPRLAGGNYNEQFF; CDR3nt: TGTGCCAGCAGCTTAGAGGACCCCCGACTAGCGGGGGGCAACTACAATGAGCAGTTCTTC
len: 10; j_gene: TRBJ2-7; d_gene: NA; abundance: NA; v_gene: TRBV11-3; CDR3aa: CASPRREQYF; CDR3nt: TGTGCCAGTCCTAGGAGAGAGCAGTACTTC
len: 17; j_gene: TRBJ1-2; d_gene: NA; abundance: NA; v_gene: TRBV11-2; CDR3aa: CASSLDYSSGHRYGYTF; CDR3nt: TGTGCCAGCAGCTTAGATTATTCCTCTGGACACCGCTATGGCTACACCTTC
len: 15; j_gene: TRBJ2-7; d_gene: TRBD1; abundance: NA; v_gene: TRBV19; CDR3aa: CASSTHGDRGLEQYF; CDR3nt: TGTGCCAGTAGTACCCATGGGGACAGGGGTCTGGAGCAGTACTTC
len: 16; j_gene: TRBJ2-3; d_gene: TRBD1; abundance: NA; v_gene: TRBV5-1; CDR3aa: CASSLWGQGGTDTQYF; CDR3nt: TGCGCCAGCAGCTTGTGGGGACAGGGCGGCACAGATACGCAGTATTTT
len: 15; j_gene: TRBJ2-3; d_gene: NA; abundance: NA; v_gene: TRBV7-3; CDR3aa: CASSLMRGREDTQYF; CDR3nt: TGTGCCAGCAGCTTAATGCGCGGGCGTGAGGATACGCAGTATTTT
len: 15; j_gene: TRBJ1-2; d_gene: NA; abundance: NA; v_gene: TRBV28; CDR3aa: CASSPPARLWSGYTF; CDR3nt: TGTGCCAGCAGCCCTCCAGCCCGTCTCTGGAGCGGCTACACCTTC
len: 15; j_gene: TRBJ2-5; d_gene: TRBD1; abundance: NA; v_gene: TRBV7-6; CDR3aa: CASSPEQGKWETQYF; CDR3nt: TGTGCCAGCAGCCCCGAACAGGGGAAGTGGGAGACCCAGTACTTC
len: 17; j_gene: TRBJ2-1; d_gene: TRBD2; abundance: NA; v_gene: TRBV7-2; CDR3aa: CASSFHPSSGSYNEQFF; CDR3nt: TGTGCCAGCAGCTTCCATCCCTCTAGCGGGTCCTACAATGAGCAGTTCTTC
len: 13; j_gene: TRBJ2-1; d_gene: NA; abundance: NA; v_gene: TRBV29-1; CDR3aa: CSVGRSTYNEQFF; CDR3nt: TGCAGCGTTGGACGGAGCACCTACAATGAGCAGTTCTTC
len: 16; j_gene: TRBJ2-7; d_gene: TRBD1; abundance: NA; v_gene: TRBV9; CDR3aa: CASSVAAGQATHEQYF; CDR3nt: TGTGCCAGCAGCGTGGCTGCCGGACAGGCGACCCACGAGCAGTACTTC
len: 17; j_gene: TRBJ2-3; d_gene: TRBD2; abundance: NA; v_gene: TRBV6-4; CDR3aa: CASSDSQFGGGADTQYF; CDR3nt: TGTGCCAGCAGTGACTCCCAGTTCGGGGGAGGGGCAGATACGCAGTATTTT
len: 15; j_gene: TRBJ1-1; d_gene: NA; abundance: NA; v_gene: TRBV28; CDR3aa: CASSGGFGWHTEAFF; CDR3nt: TGTGCCAGCAGCGGCGGGTTCGGGTGGCACACTGAAGCTTTCTTT
len: 13; j_gene: TRBJ1-1; d_gene: TRBD1; abundance: NA; v_gene: TRBV19; CDR3aa: CASRGRGDRFTSF; CDR3nt: TGTGCCAGTAGGGGAAGGGGGGACAGATTCACCTCCTTT